This is a list of T cell receptor beta chains from one sample in a study of OX40 agonist ivuxolimab in advanced cancers. TCRdb's table, derived via immunoSEQ multiplex PCR, lists solely in-frame clones and lacks some. The data show over 60,000 clones, around 91% seen once. Sample: CD4+ or CD8+ T cells sorted from blood, taken in a trial of the OX40 agonist ivuxolimab. The receptor set was obtained from an adult with an advanced solid tumor such as melanoma, head and neck, liver or kidney cancer. CDR3s include the opening cysteine and the closing phenylalanine or tryptophan. Each record gives: clone size, CDR3 length, J gene, V gene, D gene, CDR3 DNA, CDR3 protein. The D gene is left open where the match is weak. Some rows have no size entry. The others give once, few or many, or a class for an expanded clone.

once | 17 | TRBJ2-1 | TRBV5-8 | TRBD2 | TGTGCCAGCAGCCGGACTAGCGGGAGTGAACCCTACAATGAGCAGTTCTTC | CASSRTSGSEPYNEQFF
- | 14 | TRBJ2-3 | TRBV30 | TRBD2 | TGTGCCTGGGGGACTAGCGGTAGCACAGATACGCAGTATTTT | CAWGTSGSTDTQYF
- | 14 | TRBJ2-4 | TRBV16 | - | TGTGCCAGCAGCCAATCGGCCAGTAAAAACATTCAGTACTTC | CASSQSASKNIQYF
- | 14 | TRBJ1-5 | TRBV27 | - | TGTGCCAGCAGTCCTTTTGGGGAGAGTCAGCCCCAGCATTTT | CASSPFGESQPQHF
- | 14 | TRBJ1-5 | TRBV14 | TRBD1 | TGTGCCAGCAGCCGGACAGGGGGCAATCAGCCCCAGCATTTT | CASSRTGGNQPQHF
- | 14 | TRBJ1-2 | TRBV14 | - | TGTGCCAGCAGCCAAGATCTTGGGGGCAGGAGCTACACCTTC | CASSQDLGGRSYTF
- | 13 | TRBJ2-3 | TRBV7-3 | - | TGTGCCAGCAGCTTAAGGCAGATGGATACGCAGTATTTT | CASSLRQMDTQYF
- | 14 | TRBJ1-4 | TRBV27 | - | TGTGCCAGCAGTTGGAACGCTAAGGGGGAAAAACTGTTTTTT | CASSWNAKGEKLFF
few | 15 | TRBJ1-1 | TRBV5-1 | TRBD1 | TGCGCCAGCAGCTTTACGACACAGGGGGTGCCTGAAGCTTTCTTT | CASSFTTQGVPEAFF
few | 11 | TRBJ1-5 | TRBV27 | - | TGTGCCAGCAGTCCTAATCAGCCCCAGCATTTT | CASSPNQPQHF
- | 15 | TRBJ1-1 | TRBV30 | TRBD1 | TGTGCCTGGGCTAAAACAGGGGCTAGGAACACTGAAGCTTTCTTT | CAWAKTGARNTEAFF
- | 18 | TRBJ1-5 | TRBV2 | TRBD1 | TGTGCCAGCAGGGAGGCGGGGACAGTGACCTTTTCGGATCAGCCCCAGCATTTT | CASREAGTVTFSDQPQHF
- | 16 | TRBJ2-7 | TRBV1 | - | TGCACCAGCAGCCAAGACGCACTAGCGGGGGGGATCGGGCAGTACTTC | CTSSQDALAGGIGQYF
- | 17 | TRBJ1-1 | TRBV19 | - | TGTGCCAGTATAACTCGGGGGCAGGGCAGGCTGAACACTGAAGCTTTCTTT | CASITRGQGRLNTEAFF
- | 15 | TRBJ2-7 | TRBV19 | TRBD1 | TGTGCCAGTAGCCGGGGACAGGGGTTCGCCTACGAGCAGTACTTC | CASSRGQGFAYEQYF
- | 14 | TRBJ2-2 | TRBV2 | - | TGTGCCAGCAGTGAAGTAGGGAACACCGGGGAGCTGTTTTTT | CASSEVGNTGELFF
- | 13 | TRBJ1-1 | TRBV29-1 | TRBD1 | TGCAGCGCACCGGGACAGGGGCTCACTGAAGCTTTCTTT | CSAPGQGLTEAFF
- | 13 | TRBJ1-1 | TRBV28 | - | TGTGCCAGCAGTTTACCGGGGAACACTGAAGCTTTCTTT | CASSLPGNTEAFF
- | 12 | TRBJ2-7 | TRBV18 | TRBD2 | TGTGCCACCGGGGGGGACTCCTACGAGCAGTACTTC | CATGGDSYEQYF
- | 15 | TRBJ1-2 | TRBV18 | - | TGTGCCAGCTCATCCCTGGACGGCACTAACTATGGCTACACCTTC | CASSSLDGTNYGYTF
- | 15 | TRBJ1-1 | TRBV4-1 | - | TGCGCCAGCAGCCAAGGAAACACCCCTCACACTGAAGCTTTCTTT | CASSQGNTPHTEAFF
- | 17 | TRBJ2-3 | TRBV5-1 | TRBD2 | TGCGCCAGCAGCTACCAAAAGCGGGGGGGCATCACAGATACGCAGTATTTT | CASSYQKRGGITDTQYF
- | 14 | TRBJ1-4 | TRBV5-1 | - | TGCGCCAGCCGTCCGGGGGCTTCTAATGAAAAACTGTTTTTT | CASRPGASNEKLFF
- | 14 | TRBJ2-5 | TRBV7-2 | - | TGTGCCAGCAGCCGAGGGGGGTATCAAGAGACCCAGTACTTC | CASSRGGYQETQYF
- | 15 | TRBJ2-3 | TRBV5-6 | TRBD1 | TGTGCCAGCAGCTTTGTGACAGGGGCGGGAGATACGCAGTATTTT | CASSFVTGAGDTQYF
- | 13 | TRBJ1-2 | TRBV28 | - | TGTGCCAGCAGTTTGACAGCAAGCTATGGCTACACCTTC | CASSLTASYGYTF
- | 15 | TRBJ2-2 | TRBV5-6 | - | TGTGCCAGCAGCTCCCGACGGTGGAACACCGGGGAGCTGTTTTTT | CASSSRRWNTGELFF
once | 14 | TRBJ2-1 | TRBV7-6 | TRBD1 | TGTGCCAGCAGCTCCGGGACAGGGGGCAATGAGCAGTTCTTC | CASSSGTGGNEQFF
once | 13 | TRBJ1-2 | TRBV19 | - | TGTGCCAGTAGCCCCCGGGATTACTATGGCTACACCTTC | CASSPRDYYGYTF
- | 15 | TRBJ1-5 | TRBV4-1 | TRBD1 | TGCGCCAGCAGCCAAGTTGGACAGGGAGGTCAGCCCCAGCATTTT | CASSQVGQGGQPQHF
- | 14 | TRBJ1-4 | TRBV5-1 | - | TGCGCCAGCAGCTTGACAGCAACTAATGAAAAACTGTTTTTT | CASSLTATNEKLFF
- | 13 | TRBJ2-7 | TRBV28 | - | TGTGCCAGCAGCCCCCGGGCCTCCTACGAGCAGTACTTC | CASSPRASYEQYF
- | 17 | TRBJ2-7 | TRBV7-8 | TRBD2 | TGTGCCAGCAGCCCCCGACTAGCGGGAGCGCCAACCTACGAGCAGTACTTC | CASSPRLAGAPTYEQYF
- | 13 | TRBJ1-1 | TRBV7-3 | - | TGTGCCAGCAGCTTCCAATGGGGCACTGAAGCTTTCTTT | CASSFQWGTEAFF
- | 13 | TRBJ2-7 | TRBV5-4 | - | TGTGCCAGCAGCTTGGGTACAGGGCAAGAGCAGTACTTC | CASSLGTGQEQYF
- | 14 | TRBJ2-7 | TRBV2 | - | TGTGCCAGCAGTTTTATGCCCCAAAGGGACGAGCAGTACTTC | CASSFMPQRDEQYF
- | 15 | TRBJ1-5 | TRBV2 | TRBD1 | TGTGCCAGCAGTGAGGGGGGACAGGGGATTCAGCCCCAGCATTTT | CASSEGGQGIQPQHF
- | 14 | TRBJ2-7 | TRBV19 | - | TGTGCCAGTAGTTCAGGGACGGAACCCTACGAGCAGTACTTC | CASSSGTEPYEQYF
- | 16 | TRBJ1-6 | TRBV6-4 | - | TGTGCCAGCAGTGACTCCCCGGGGGCTCGAAATTCACCCCTCCACTTT | CASSDSPGARNSPLHF
- | 14 | TRBJ2-1 | TRBV28 | TRBD2 | TGTGCCAGCAGCCGGGGGGGGAGTTACAATGAGCAGTTCTTC | CASSRGGSYNEQFF
- | 15 | TRBJ2-7 | TRBV14 | TRBD1 | TGTGCCAGCAGCACTTACAGGGGGAGAGACTACGAGCAGTACTTC | CASSTYRGRDYEQYF
- | 14 | TRBJ2-3 | TRBV7-9 | - | TGTGCCAGCAGCCCAACCCCCCCGGCAGATACGCAGTATTTT | CASSPTPPADTQYF
- | 14 | TRBJ1-5 | TRBV19 | - | TGTGCCAGTAAGTATGTGGGGAAGGATCAGCCCCAGCATTTT | CASKYVGKDQPQHF
once | 13 | TRBJ2-7 | TRBV2 | - | TGTGCCACAAACGGGGTCGGGGCAGGAGAGCAGTACTTC | CATNGVGAGEQYF
- | 13 | TRBJ2-7 | TRBV2 | - | TGTGCCAGCAGGTTGAACCCGGCCTACGAGCAGTACTTC | CASRLNPAYEQYF
- | 15 | TRBJ2-1 | TRBV6-6 | TRBD2 | TGTGCCAGCAGTTTAGCGGGGGGCCCGTACAATGAGCAGTTCTTC | CASSLAGGPYNEQFF
once | 14 | TRBJ2-3 | TRBV6-5 | - | TGTGCCAGCAGTTACGCGGGGCGCACAGATACGCAGTATTTT | CASSYAGRTDTQYF
- | 14 | TRBJ1-2 | TRBV5-1 | TRBD1 | TGCGCCAGCAGGACAGGGGGCGCCGGTCGCGGCTACACCTTC | CASRTGGAGRGYTF
- | 15 | TRBJ1-4 | TRBV5-1 | - | TGCGCCAGCAGCTTGACAGGCTCTCTCAATGAAAAACTGTTTTTT | CASSLTGSLNEKLFF
- | 16 | TRBJ2-1 | TRBV11-3 | TRBD2 | TGTGCCAGCAGTTTAGAGGGACTAGACTCCTACAATGAGCAGTTCTTC | CASSLEGLDSYNEQFF
- | 14 | TRBJ2-5 | TRBV27 | - | TGTGCCAGCGGACTTGACACCGGCATGCAGACCCAGTACTTC | CASGLDTGMQTQYF
- | 16 | TRBJ1-5 | TRBV4-1 | - | TGCGCCAGCAGCCAAGATAGCAGGGTTTGGGGTCAGCCCCAGCATTTT | CASSQDSRVWGQPQHF
- | 16 | TRBJ2-3 | TRBV7-6 | - | TGTGCCAGCAGCCGAATCGAGGGGCAGTGGCCAGATACGCAGTATTTT | CASSRIEGQWPDTQYF
- | 14 | TRBJ2-3 | TRBV2 | - | TGTGCCAGCAGGACCGGTTTGAGCACAGATACGCAGTATTTT | CASRTGLSTDTQYF
- | 15 | TRBJ2-5 | TRBV9 | - | TGTGCCAGCAGCGTAGGGGGGCAAGGGAGGCAGACCCAGTACTTC | CASSVGGQGRQTQYF